This TCR beta chain was sequenced in a study of blood T cell repertoires in COVID-19 (dated by TCRdb to 2018 to 2021). For context, the study as a whole: Collaborator samples came from the United States, Italy and Spain and covered acute and convalescent phases of COVID-19. The prospective study material was composed of cDNA or gDNA derived from T cells, B-cell-depleted T cells, or PBMCs. The dataset comprised deeply sampled blood TCRbeta repertoires from subjects exposed to, actively infected with, or recovered from COVID-19. A freely available public database, intended as a resource for researchers studying the immune response to SARS-CoV-2, is where the repertoires were released. Samples were obtained from the ongoing ImmuneRACE study (first 160 participants) and from some 1,300 subjects provided by 6 global collaborators. Sample metadata almost always included a de-identified subject ID, COVID-19 status, age in years and sex. Where available, HLA class I and class II types were obtained from metadata supplied by the sample provider rather than from assay-based typing.

The study at large found these results: The amount of clinical and demographic metadata varied by source and participant and was provided uncurated.

In Seattle, one collaborating source enrolled patients while the infection was active and tracked those patients longitudinally over the course of disease. Each collaborating institution followed its own protocols to collect whole blood in K2EDTA tubes. For TCRbeta analysis, collaborators shipped samples as frozen whole blood, isolated PBMCs, or DNA extracted from either of those sample types. For this clone: The antigen it binds to is not known. Base qualities are not at hand, and no much larger clone is one base apart.

TCRbeta CDR3 regions were amplified from genomic DNA by means of the immunoSEQ Assay, a bias-controlled multiplex PCR. The original methods were these. The number of nucleated cells in each sample was estimated by amplification of reference gene primers within the assay. Sequence reads were collapsed and filtered to measure the absolute abundance of every unique TCRbeta CDR3 rearrangement. For each sample, productive Simpson clonality was calculated as the square root of Simpson's diversity index across productive rearrangements. Entries here come from immuneACCESS through TCRdb and include only in-frame sequences with V and J called. Some clones fail to appear in such tables; in the studies checked, an unresolved V gene covers under half of the shortfall, and the cause of the remainder is unknown. The DNA was the basis for D and trimming; V, J and clone size are from that table. The sample has 150,000 to 200,000 clones on record, around 81% of them singletons. Of the sample, about 10% falls within the top ten clones.

The V and J ends are trimmed by 1 base and 4 bases, leaving 7 bases between them. Taken from cysteine to phenylalanine, the CDR3 has 13 residues. The only DNA kept is the CDR3, 39 bases in frame from the first base. Reading the germline V gene (reference sequence) gives CDR1 SEHNR and CDR2 FQNEAQ. The chain employs TRBV7-9 and TRBJ1-2, with the D gene uncertain. The sequenced sample consisted of peripheral blood. This clonotype was obtained from a middle-aged woman with COVID-19, enrolled during active disease. In nucleotide form, the sequence is TGTGCCAGCAGCTTAGATCCAGGCTATGGCTACACCTTC. This yields the protein CASSLDPGYGYTF.